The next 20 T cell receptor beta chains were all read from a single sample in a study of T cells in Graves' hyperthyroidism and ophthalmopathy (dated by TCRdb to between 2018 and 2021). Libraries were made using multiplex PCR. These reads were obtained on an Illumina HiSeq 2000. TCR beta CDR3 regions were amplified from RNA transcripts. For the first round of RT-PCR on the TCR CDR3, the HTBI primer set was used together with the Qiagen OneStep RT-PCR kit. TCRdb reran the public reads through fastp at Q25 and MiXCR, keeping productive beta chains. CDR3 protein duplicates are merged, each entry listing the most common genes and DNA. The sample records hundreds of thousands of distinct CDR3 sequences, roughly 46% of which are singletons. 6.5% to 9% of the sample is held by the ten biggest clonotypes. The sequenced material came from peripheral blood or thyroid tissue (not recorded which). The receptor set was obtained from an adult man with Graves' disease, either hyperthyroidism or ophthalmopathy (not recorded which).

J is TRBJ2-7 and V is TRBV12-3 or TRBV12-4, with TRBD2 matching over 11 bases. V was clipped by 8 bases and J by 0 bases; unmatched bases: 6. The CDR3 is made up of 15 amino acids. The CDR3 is CASLAGGRASYEQYF. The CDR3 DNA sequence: TGTGCCAGCCTAGCGGGGGGCCGAGCCTCCTACGAGCAGTACTTC.

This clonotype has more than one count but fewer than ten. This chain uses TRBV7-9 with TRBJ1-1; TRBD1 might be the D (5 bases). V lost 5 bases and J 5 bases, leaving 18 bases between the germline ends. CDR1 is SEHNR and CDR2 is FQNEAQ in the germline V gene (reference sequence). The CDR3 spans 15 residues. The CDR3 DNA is TGTGCCAGCAGCCGTGCGGGGGGGGACTTGACTGAAGCTTTCTTT. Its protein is CASSRAGGDLTEAFF.

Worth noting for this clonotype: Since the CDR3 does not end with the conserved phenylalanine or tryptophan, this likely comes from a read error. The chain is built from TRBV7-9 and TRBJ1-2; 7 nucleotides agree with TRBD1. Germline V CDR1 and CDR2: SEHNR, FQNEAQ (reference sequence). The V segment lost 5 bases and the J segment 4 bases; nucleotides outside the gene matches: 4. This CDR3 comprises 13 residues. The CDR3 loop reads CASSLGQTYGYTL. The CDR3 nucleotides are TGTGCCAGCAGCCTGGGACAGACCTATGGCTACACCCTC.

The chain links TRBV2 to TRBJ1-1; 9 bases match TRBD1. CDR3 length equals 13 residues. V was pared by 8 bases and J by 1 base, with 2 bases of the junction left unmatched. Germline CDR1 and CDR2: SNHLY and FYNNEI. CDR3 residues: CASPGQGNTEAFF. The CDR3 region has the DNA TGTGCCAGCCCGGGACAGGGGAACACTGAAGCTTTCTTT.

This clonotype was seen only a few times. The CDR3 DNA reads as TGTGCCAGCAGCTTAGGGGGGACAGGGTCCGAAAAACTGTTTTTT. It yields the protein CASSLGGTGSEKLFF. J is TRBJ1-4 and V is TRBV7-2; 9 bases fit TRBD1. Germline CDR1 and CDR2: SGHTA and FQGNSA. After removal of 1 base from V and 8 bases from J, the junction contained 5 bases not matched to a gene. CDR3 length: 15 amino acids.

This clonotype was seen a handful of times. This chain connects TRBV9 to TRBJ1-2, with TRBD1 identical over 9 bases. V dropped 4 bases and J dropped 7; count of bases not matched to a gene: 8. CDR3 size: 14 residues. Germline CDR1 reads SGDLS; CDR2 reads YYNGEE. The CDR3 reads CASSQGGTGSGYTF. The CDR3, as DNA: TGTGCCAGCAGCCAAGGAGGGACAGGGTCTGGCTACACCTTC.

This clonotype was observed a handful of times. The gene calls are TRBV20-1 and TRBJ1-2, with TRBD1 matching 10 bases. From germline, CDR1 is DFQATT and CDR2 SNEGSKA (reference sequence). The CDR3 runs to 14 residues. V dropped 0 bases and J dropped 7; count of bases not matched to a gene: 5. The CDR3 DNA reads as TGCAGTGCTAGAGAACTGACAGGGGGCGTTGGCTACACCTTC. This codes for CSARELTGGVGYTF.

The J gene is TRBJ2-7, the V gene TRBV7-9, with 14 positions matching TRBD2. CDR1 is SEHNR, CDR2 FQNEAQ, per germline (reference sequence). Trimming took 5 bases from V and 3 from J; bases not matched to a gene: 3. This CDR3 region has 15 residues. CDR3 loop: CASSTGTSGSYEQYF. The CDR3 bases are TGTGCCAGCAGCACCGGGACTAGCGGGAGCTACGAGCAGTACTTC.

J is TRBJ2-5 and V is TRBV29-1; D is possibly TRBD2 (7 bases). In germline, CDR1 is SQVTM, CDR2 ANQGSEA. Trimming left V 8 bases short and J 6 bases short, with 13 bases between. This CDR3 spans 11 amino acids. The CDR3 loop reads CSNRGGQTQYF. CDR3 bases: TGCAGCAATAGGGGGGGCCAGACCCAGTACTTC.

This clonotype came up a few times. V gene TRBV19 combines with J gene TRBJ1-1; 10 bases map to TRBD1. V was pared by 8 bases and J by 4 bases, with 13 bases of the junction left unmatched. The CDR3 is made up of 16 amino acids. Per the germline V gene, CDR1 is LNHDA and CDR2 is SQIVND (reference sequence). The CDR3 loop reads CASLYPTGGDATEAFF. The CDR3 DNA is TGTGCCAGTTTATACCCGACAGGGGGCGACGCCACTGAAGCTTTCTTT.

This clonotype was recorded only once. The CDR3 nucleotides are TGTGCCAGCAGCTTAGTAGGGGGGCCTACTAATGAAAAACTGTTTTTT. Its translation: CASSLVGGPTNEKLFF. The rearrangement uses TRBV7-9 and TRBJ1-4, with a tentative D call TRBD1 (6 bases). V lost 1 base, J lost 2 bases, and 11 bases lay in between. Germline V gene sequence: CDR1 SEHNR, CDR2 FQNEAQ (reference sequence). The CDR3 loop spans 16 amino acids.

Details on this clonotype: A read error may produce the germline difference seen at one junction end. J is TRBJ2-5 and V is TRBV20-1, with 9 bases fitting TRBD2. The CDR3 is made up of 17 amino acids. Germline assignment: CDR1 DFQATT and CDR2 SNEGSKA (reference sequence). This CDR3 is CSAGDRSRAGGIETQYF. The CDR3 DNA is TGCAGTGCTGGAGATCGTTCACGAGCGGGGGGTATAGAGACCCAGTACTTC.

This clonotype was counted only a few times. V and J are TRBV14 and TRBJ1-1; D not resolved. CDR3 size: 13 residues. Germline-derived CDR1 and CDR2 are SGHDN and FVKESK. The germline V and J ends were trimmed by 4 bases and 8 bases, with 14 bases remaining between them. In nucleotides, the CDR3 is TGTGCCAGCAGCCTCAGCGCCCGCGGAGAAGCTTTCTTT. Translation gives CASSLSARGEAFF.

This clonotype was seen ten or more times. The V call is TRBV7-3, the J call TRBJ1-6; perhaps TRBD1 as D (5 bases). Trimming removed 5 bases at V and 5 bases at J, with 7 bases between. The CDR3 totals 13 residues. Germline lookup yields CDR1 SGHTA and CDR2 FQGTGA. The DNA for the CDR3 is TGTGCCAGCAGCCAGGGAGATAATTCACCCCTCCACTTT. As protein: CASSQGDNSPLHF.

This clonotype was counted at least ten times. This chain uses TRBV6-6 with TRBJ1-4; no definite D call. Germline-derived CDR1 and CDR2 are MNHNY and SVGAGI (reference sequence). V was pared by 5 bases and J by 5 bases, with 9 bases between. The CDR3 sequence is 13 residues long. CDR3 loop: CASSARENEKLFF. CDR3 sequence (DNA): TGTGCCAGCAGTGCTCGGGAGAATGAAAAACTGTTTTTT.

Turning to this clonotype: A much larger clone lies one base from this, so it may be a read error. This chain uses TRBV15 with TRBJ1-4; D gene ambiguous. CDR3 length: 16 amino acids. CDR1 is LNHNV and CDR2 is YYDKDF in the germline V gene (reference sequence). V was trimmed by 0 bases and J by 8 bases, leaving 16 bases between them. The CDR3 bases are TGTGCCACCAGCAGAGAAGGAAGGGTATTCGGGGAAAAACTGTTTTTT. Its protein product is CATSREGRVFGEKLFF.

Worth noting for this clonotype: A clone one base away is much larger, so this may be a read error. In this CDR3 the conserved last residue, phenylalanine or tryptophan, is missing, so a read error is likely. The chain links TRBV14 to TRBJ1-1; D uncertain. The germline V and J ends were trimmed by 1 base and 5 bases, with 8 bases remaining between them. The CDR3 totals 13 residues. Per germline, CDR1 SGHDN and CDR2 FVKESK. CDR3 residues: CASSQGLWTEAFL. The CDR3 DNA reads TGTGCCAGCAGCCAAGGTTTGTGGACTGAAGCTTTCCTT.

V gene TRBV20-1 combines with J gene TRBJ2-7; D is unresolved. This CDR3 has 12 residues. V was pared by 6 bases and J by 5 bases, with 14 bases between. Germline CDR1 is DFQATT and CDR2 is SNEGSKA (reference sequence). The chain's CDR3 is CSAPRLQDEQYF. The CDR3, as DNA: TGCAGTGCCCCCCGGCTGCAGGACGAGCAGTACTTC.

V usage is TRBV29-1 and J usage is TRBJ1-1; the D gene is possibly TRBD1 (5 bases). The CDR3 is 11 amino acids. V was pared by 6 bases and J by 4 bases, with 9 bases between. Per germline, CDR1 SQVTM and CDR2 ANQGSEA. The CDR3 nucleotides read TGCAGCGTCGAACAGGTCACTGAAGCTTTCTTT. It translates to CSVEQVTEAFF.

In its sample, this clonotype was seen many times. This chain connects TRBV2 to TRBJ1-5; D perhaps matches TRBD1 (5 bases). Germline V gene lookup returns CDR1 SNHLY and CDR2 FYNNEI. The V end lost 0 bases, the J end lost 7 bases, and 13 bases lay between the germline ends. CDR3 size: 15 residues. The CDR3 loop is CASSEATALGQPQHF. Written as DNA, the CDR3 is TGTGCCAGCAGTGAAGCGACAGCTCTTGGGCAGCCCCAGCATTTT.